These T cell receptor beta chains were read from a single sample in a study of identical twins. TCRdb called the 5' RACE reads again in MiXCR, with one record for every CDR3 protein. The data hold a few hundred thousand distinct CDR3 sequences, with roughly 13% observed a single time. These same records also appear under a second study, on yellow fever vaccine responses in identical twins.

What was sequenced was memory (CD45RO+) T cells sorted from blood. The receptors shown here come from a woman between 18 and 30 years old in good health. Each CDR3 is given with its conserved first and last residue. The D gene is left open where the match is weak. Clone sizes are given selectively: once, few, many, or a class where the clone is expanded.

size: few
V: TRBV7-8
J: TRBJ2-7
D: TRBD1
DNA: TGTGCCAGCAGCTTACTCTCGGACCCCTACCCAGGGGGGCAGTACTTC
CDR3: CASSLLSDPYPGGQYF

size: -
V: TRBV18
J: TRBJ2-1
D: TRBD2
DNA: TGTGCCAGCTCACTTTACGGGGGGACCTACAATGAGCAGTTCTTC
CDR3: CASSLYGGTYNEQFF

size: many
V: TRBV20-1
J: TRBJ2-3
D: TRBD2
DNA: TGCAGTGCCCCCAGGCGGGAGGGCCGGGATACGCAGTATTTT
CDR3: CSAPRREGRDTQYF

size: many
V: TRBV6-5
J: TRBJ2-1
D: TRBD2
DNA: TGTGCCAGCAGTTACGGGGGACTAGCGACTCGGAATGAGCAGTTCTTC
CDR3: CASSYGGLATRNEQFF

size: -
V: TRBV12-3/TRBV12-4
J: TRBJ2-5
D: -
DNA: TGTGCCAGCAGTTTCATTCAGAGCGAGGGGATGGGGGCCCAGTACTTC
CDR3: CASSFIQSEGMGAQYF

size: -
V: TRBV24-1
J: TRBJ2-1
D: -
DNA: TGTGCCACCAGTGATTTGGGCGCGGCTAGAGGCGAGCAGTTCTTC
CDR3: CATSDLGAARGEQFF

size: many
V: TRBV5-1
J: TRBJ2-7
D: -
DNA: TGCGCCAGCAACGGGGGTGTGAACGAGCAGTACTTC
CDR3: CASNGGVNEQYF

size: -
V: TRBV15
J: TRBJ1-2
D: -
DNA: TGTGCCACCAGCAGAGATATTACAGGCTATGGCTACACCTTC
CDR3: CATSRDITGYGYTF

size: few
V: TRBV4-2
J: TRBJ1-6
D: -
DNA: TGTGCCAGCAGCCTGGGACCGAAGGGGGAGAATTCACCCCTCCACTTT
CDR3: CASSLGPKGENSPLHF

size: medium-sized
V: TRBV6-5
J: TRBJ2-1
D: -
DNA: TGTGCCAGCAGGCCTTCGGCCCCGGGTGAGCAGTTCTTC
CDR3: CASRPSAPGEQFF

size: -
V: TRBV6-1
J: TRBJ2-2
D: TRBD2
DNA: TGTGCCAGCAGGGGGACTAGCGGGCCCACCGGGGAGCTGTTTTTT
CDR3: CASRGTSGPTGELFF

size: -
V: TRBV11-2
J: TRBJ2-3
D: TRBD2
DNA: TGTGCCAGCAGCTCGACTAGCGGGGATGCAGATACGCAGTATTTT
CDR3: CASSSTSGDADTQYF

size: few
V: TRBV20-1
J: TRBJ2-5
D: TRBD2
DNA: TGCAGTGCTAGAGCGGGAGGGCCGGGAGAGACCCAGTACTTC
CDR3: CSARAGGPGETQYF

size: many
V: TRBV7-9
J: TRBJ2-7
D: -
DNA: TGTGCCAGCAGCTCGGACAACTCCTACGAGCAGTACTTC
CDR3: CASSSDNSYEQYF

size: -
V: TRBV20-1
J: TRBJ2-2
D: TRBD2
DNA: TGCAGTGCTAGAAGTCTCAGGACTAGCGGGAGAGGGGAGCTGTTTTTT
CDR3: CSARSLRTSGRGELFF

size: -
V: TRBV5-1
J: TRBJ1-6
D: -
DNA: TGCGCCAGCAGCTTGGACGGGTATAATTCACCCCTCCACTTT
CDR3: CASSLDGYNSPLHF

size: -
V: TRBV4-2
J: TRBJ2-7
D: -
DNA: TGTGCCAGCAGCCTCGCCCTGGGCGTAACCTACGAGCAGTACTTC
CDR3: CASSLALGVTYEQYF

size: -
V: TRBV10-1
J: TRBJ2-1
D: -
DNA: TGCGCCAGCAGTGAGTCGGGAACTAGTTTTGGTGAGCAGTTCTTC
CDR3: CASSESGTSFGEQFF

size: -
V: TRBV6-1
J: TRBJ2-1
D: -
DNA: TGTGCCAGCACTAGGATTAGGCAGGGGAAGGGGAATGAGCAGTTCTTC
CDR3: CASTRIRQGKGNEQFF

size: few
V: TRBV9
J: TRBJ2-6
D: TRBD1
DNA: TGTGCCAGCAGCCTTTCAGGGGGCGCTGGGGCCAACGTCCTGACTTTC
CDR3: CASSLSGGAGANVLTF

size: few
V: TRBV6-1
J: TRBJ2-2
D: -
DNA: TGTGCCAGCAGTGAATTGGCCATCGGGGAGCTGTTTTTT
CDR3: CASSELAIGELFF

size: -
V: TRBV3-1
J: TRBJ2-5
D: -
DNA: TGTGCCAGCAGCCAAGGGCCCCGGATCCAAGAGACCCAGTACTTC
CDR3: CASSQGPRIQETQYF

size: -
V: TRBV20-1
J: TRBJ2-5
D: TRBD2
DNA: TGCAGTGCTTTAGCGGGAGTGAAAGAGACCCAGTACTTC
CDR3: CSALAGVKETQYF

size: few
V: TRBV9
J: TRBJ2-3
D: -
DNA: TGTGCCAGCAGCGTAGTTGGTGGGAGTACGCAGTATTTT
CDR3: CASSVVGGSTQYF

size: -
V: TRBV3-1
J: TRBJ2-2
D: -
DNA: TGTGCCAGCAGCTTAAGGAGGGGTACCGGGGAGCTGTTTTTT
CDR3: CASSLRRGTGELFF

size: -
V: TRBV5-1
J: TRBJ2-1
D: -
DNA: TGCGCCAGCAGCTTGGATCGCGGGAAGGGCGGGGATGAGCAGTTCTTC
CDR3: CASSLDRGKGGDEQFF

size: few
V: TRBV7-9
J: TRBJ2-5
D: TRBD1
DNA: TGTGCCAGCAGTTACGCATCTGGGACAGGGATACAAGAGACCCAGTACTTC
CDR3: CASSYASGTGIQETQYF

size: few
V: TRBV7-9
J: TRBJ2-3
D: -
DNA: TGTGCCAGCAGCTTAGGCACGGACACAGATACGCAGTATTTT
CDR3: CASSLGTDTDTQYF

size: many
V: TRBV29-1
J: TRBJ2-7
D: TRBD2
DNA: TGCAGCGTTGAGGAGGGACGGACTAGTGAGCAGTACTTC
CDR3: CSVEEGRTSEQYF

size: -
V: TRBV6-2/TRBV6-3
J: TRBJ2-1
D: TRBD2
DNA: TGTGCCAGCAGTGACCCGGGACTAGCGCTAAATGAGCAGTTCTTC
CDR3: CASSDPGLALNEQFF

size: -
V: TRBV29-1
J: TRBJ1-5
D: -
DNA: TGCAGCGTTGAGCTTACTAGCAATCAGCCCCAGCATTTT
CDR3: CSVELTSNQPQHF

size: -
V: TRBV7-9
J: TRBJ2-1
D: -
DNA: TGTGCCAGCGGAGGCAGGGGCTCTGGTAATGAGCAGTTCTTC
CDR3: CASGGRGSGNEQFF

size: -
V: TRBV20-1
J: TRBJ2-1
D: TRBD2
DNA: TGCAGTGCCCCAAGGACTAGCTTAAAGAGCAATGAGCAGTTCTTC
CDR3: CSAPRTSLKSNEQFF

size: once
V: TRBV28
J: TRBJ1-2
D: TRBD1
DNA: TGTGCCAGCCGCCTTCCGGGACAGGGCGCGAACTATGGCTACACCTTC
CDR3: CASRLPGQGANYGYTF

size: -
V: TRBV5-6
J: TRBJ2-5
D: TRBD1
DNA: TGTGCCAGCAGCCCGACAGGGATTGAGACCCAGTACTTC
CDR3: CASSPTGIETQYF

size: -
V: TRBV20-1
J: TRBJ2-7
D: TRBD2
DNA: TGCAGTGCTAGAGATTTGGCGGGAGGGCTAAAGCAGTACTTC
CDR3: CSARDLAGGLKQYF

size: few
V: TRBV10-3
J: TRBJ2-2
D: -
DNA: TGTGCCATCAGTGAGGGGACCCAAGGCGGCGTCGGGGAGCTGTTTTTT
CDR3: CAISEGTQGGVGELFF

size: many
V: TRBV7-6
J: TRBJ2-7
D: TRBD1
DNA: TGTGCCAGCAGCCCACGACAGGGCGAGCAGTACTTC
CDR3: CASSPRQGEQYF

size: many
V: TRBV29-1
J: TRBJ2-4
D: -
DNA: TGCACCCCTACCGCGCGACTACGGGACATTCAGTACTTC
CDR3: CTPTARLRDIQYF

size: -
V: TRBV6-5
J: TRBJ2-7
D: -
DNA: TGTGCCAGCAGTTACTCGAAGGGATTCTACGAGCAGTACTTC
CDR3: CASSYSKGFYEQYF

size: -
V: TRBV5-1
J: TRBJ2-1
D: -
DNA: TGCGCCAGCAGCTTGGGGGGGGGCGAGGTTGAGCAGTTCTTC
CDR3: CASSLGGGEVEQFF

size: -
V: TRBV7-2
J: TRBJ2-7
D: TRBD2
DNA: TGTGCCAGCAGCCCAAGCGGGAGAAGGGTCGAGCAGTACTTC
CDR3: CASSPSGRRVEQYF

size: few
V: TRBV7-2
J: TRBJ2-2
D: -
DNA: TGTGCCAGCAGCTTTCCCAGGACCGGGGAGCTGTTTTTT
CDR3: CASSFPRTGELFF

size: few
V: TRBV12-3/TRBV12-4
J: TRBJ2-4
D: -
DNA: TGTGCCAGCAGTCAACGCCAGTCAGCCAAAAACATTCAGTACTTC
CDR3: CASSQRQSAKNIQYF

size: many
V: TRBV29-1
J: TRBJ2-7
D: TRBD2
DNA: TGCAGCTATAGCGGGGGGCCGTTATACGAGCAGTACTTC
CDR3: CSYSGGPLYEQYF

size: -
V: TRBV3-1
J: TRBJ2-1
D: TRBD1
DNA: TGTGCCAGCAGCCTGCGGAACTTCCAGGGGGTCAATGAGCAGTTCTTC
CDR3: CASSLRNFQGVNEQFF

size: -
V: TRBV2
J: TRBJ1-1
D: TRBD1
DNA: TGTGCCAGCAGTGAAGGTGGGACAGGTAACACTGAAGCTTTCTTT
CDR3: CASSEGGTGNTEAFF

size: -
V: TRBV2
J: TRBJ2-3
D: TRBD2
DNA: TGTGCCAGCAGTGACGAACCGATAATTAGCGGGACCCCCACAGATACGCAGTATTTT
CDR3: CASSDEPIISGTPTDTQYF

size: few
V: TRBV4-2
J: TRBJ2-3
D: TRBD2
DNA: TGTGCCAGCAGCCAAGATGGGACTAGCGGGGGGAGGGTCCCAGATACGCAGTATTTT
CDR3: CASSQDGTSGGRVPDTQYF

size: few
V: TRBV30
J: TRBJ2-7
D: -
DNA: TGTGCCTGGTCGAGGGGAATACTCTACGAGCAGTACTTC
CDR3: CAWSRGILYEQYF

size: -
V: TRBV4-2
J: TRBJ2-3
D: TRBD2
DNA: TGTGCCAGCAGCCAAAACTTTGGGACTAGTACGGCGGCAGATACGCAGTATTTT
CDR3: CASSQNFGTSTAADTQYF

size: many
V: TRBV7-3
J: TRBJ2-6
D: -
DNA: TGTGCCAGCAGCTACCCTCCTCGGGGGGCCAACGTCCTGACTTTC
CDR3: CASSYPPRGANVLTF

size: -
V: TRBV10-3
J: TRBJ1-2
D: -
DNA: TGTGCCATCAGTCCCGGGACAAGTTATGGCTACACCTTC
CDR3: CAISPGTSYGYTF

size: -
V: TRBV4-3
J: TRBJ2-5
D: TRBD1
DNA: TGCGCCAGCAGCCAAGACCGGGACAGGGCCCAGTACTTC
CDR3: CASSQDRDRAQYF

size: few
V: TRBV11-2
J: TRBJ2-7
D: TRBD1
DNA: TGTGCCAGCAGCTTGCAAACCAGGGGGCAGCAGTACTTC
CDR3: CASSLQTRGQQYF